The rows below give T cell receptor beta chains drawn from one sample of a study of a mutant IDH1 vaccine in newly diagnosed glioma. Profiled with immunoSEQ multiplex PCR; TCRdb holds only in-frame clones, not every one. The sample gives about 60,000 clones, around 80% of which show up once; about 3.7% is in the top ten. The antigens these receptors bind are not known. This specimen was PBMCs, taken from a glioma patient whose treatment included an IDH1 peptide vaccine. Receptors originate from a man aged 25-45 years with glioma. CDR3s leave out the opening cysteine and the closing phenylalanine or tryptophan. The order of the fields is V gene, CDR3 protein.

V: TRBV15; CDR3: ATSVYREDGYT
V: TRBV18; CDR3: ASSPRASNYEQF
V: TRBV29-1; CDR3: SVEGVAGESTDTQY
V: TRBV4-1; CDR3: ASSQDSSYNEQF
V: TRBV28; CDR3: ASSLSGQAGTEAF
V: TRBV6-1; CDR3: ASSVTGGAF
V: TRBV5-6; CDR3: ASSRRTEPSYEQY
V: TRBV27; CDR3: APSPRRRSYEQY
V: TRBV18; CDR3: ASSPREGAPYNEQF
V: TRBV5-6; CDR3: ASSSRGGLGQPQH
V: TRBV5-4; CDR3: ASSWGQGSGAF
V: TRBV19; CDR3: ASTTLGDDQPQH
V: TRBV9; CDR3: ASSLGQGKGYT
V: TRBV7-8; CDR3: ASSLEAGTYGYT
V: TRBV28; CDR3: ASSYGWGVATNEKLF
V: TRBV4-1; CDR3: ASSQEPGNMNTEAF
V: TRBV10-3; CDR3: AISEGRADQPQH
V: TRBV4-3; CDR3: ASSQPTGRNTEAF
V: TRBV19; CDR3: ASSIRTGTGSNQPQH
V: TRBV15; CDR3: ATSRERTGGAEKLF
V: TRBV2; CDR3: ASSLQGANSPLH
V: TRBV5-6; CDR3: ASSPAQQGLWTNEKLF
V: TRBV27; CDR3: ASSSPGLAGGFGRNEQF
V: TRBV5-1; CDR3: ASSYRSGSNEQF
V: TRBV6-1; CDR3: ATRPGLSTDTQY
V: TRBV4-3; CDR3: ASSQDWLAVGTGELF
V: TRBV30; CDR3: AWSVQQGAEGYT
V: TRBV7-8; CDR3: ASSLRTSGSRDTQY
V: TRBV28; CDR3: ASSLSFTLRAAQETQY
V: TRBV28; CDR3: ASSLGQGTNEQF
V: TRBV7-9; CDR3: ASSYGDLEQY
V: TRBV5-4; CDR3: ASSWGRAGATDTQY
V: TRBV20-1; CDR3: SARDRNEQF
V: TRBV27; CDR3: ASKTSGGPYASTDTQY
V: TRBV19; CDR3: ASSRSGGSTDTQY
V: TRBV9; CDR3: ASRQGGGEQF
V: TRBV13; CDR3: ASSLPPRTSGRIYNEQF
V: TRBV5-6; CDR3: ASSPYKQTQY
V: TRBV4-1; CDR3: ASSPRLASYNEQF
V: TRBV2; CDR3: ASSVGKTANYGYT
V: TRBV28; CDR3: ASSLFRNQNNEQF
V: TRBV9; CDR3: ASSSTGGGGRSGELF
V: TRBV28; CDR3: ASSLTGGNGYT
V: TRBV5-4; CDR3: ASSGALGTEAF
V: TRBV7-9; CDR3: ASSPGTSGGPSTDTQY
V: TRBV7-9; CDR3: ASSLVNQGTEAF
V: TRBV9; CDR3: ASSTGSSGANVLT